A single sample gave rise to the 6 T cell receptor beta chains below, sequenced in a study of human T cells and chemical hapten exposure. The sample's time point: patch test 2, 6 weeks after DPC sensitization. The treatment is: therapeutic diphenylcyclopropenone sensitization with weekly scalp DPC. TCRdb reanalysed the RACE reads using MiXCR and keeps one entry per CDR3 protein. Seen here are about 26,000 distinct CDR3 sequences, around a tenth observed once, and the top ten hold roughly 6.6%. Source: whole blood, taken in connection with sensitization to the hapten diphenylcyclopropenone (DPC). These receptors came from a young man with alopecia areata. Some clones in this sample may be carry-over from other donors' samples.

This clonotype was seen a handful of times. J is TRBJ2-5 and V is TRBV6-5; 7 positions match TRBD2. Looked up from germline, CDR1 is MNHEY and CDR2 is SVGAGI. The CDR3 is made up of 15 amino acids. The V gene end was trimmed by 6 bases and the J gene end by 2 bases; junction bases not matched to a gene: 9. The CDR3 loop is CASSPELAPQETQYF. The CDR3 DNA is TGTGCCAGCAGCCCCGAACTAGCGCCGCAAGAGACCCAGTACTTC.

This clonotype was seen more than once but under ten times. The chain joins TRBV7-8 to TRBJ2-2; 8 nucleotides match TRBD2. Germline V CDR1 and CDR2: SGHVS, FQNEAQ. The CDR3 runs 16 residues. V trimming: 5 bases; J trimming: 2 bases; junction bases outside the gene matches: 7. The CDR3 sequence: CASSPRGGSNTGELFF. In nucleotides, the CDR3 is TGTGCCAGCAGCCCTCGGGGGGGCTCCAACACCGGGGAGCTGTTTTTT.

This clonotype ranks as medium-sized. This chain connects TRBV6-1 to TRBJ1-5; possible D gene TRBD1, 5 bases. Germline V gene data show CDR1 as MNHNS and CDR2 as SASEGT. V was trimmed by 7 bases and J by 6 bases, leaving 19 bases between them. This CDR3 is built from 15 residues. This chain's CDR3 is CASILLAGQSQPQHF. DNA for the CDR3: TGTGCCAGCATCCTCCTGGCAGGGCAGTCTCAGCCCCAGCATTTT.

This clonotype was recorded at least ten times. This rearrangement joins TRBV7-9 to TRBJ1-6; weak D call: TRBD1 (5 bases). V gave up 7 bases and J gave up 7 bases, with 14 bases separating them. The germline V gene encodes CDR1 SEHNR and CDR2 FQNEAQ (reference sequence). The CDR3 covers 14 residues. This CDR3 is CASTEGQDNSPLHF. The CDR3 DNA follows: TGTGCCAGCACCGAGGGGCAGGACAATTCACCCCTCCACTTT.

V is TRBV24-1 and J is TRBJ1-5; no reliable D call. V lost 3 bases, J lost 4 bases, and 9 bases lay in between. The V gene's germline CDR1 is KGHDR and CDR2 SFDVKD. This CDR3 comprises 14 residues. Here the CDR3 reads CATSDPSGNQPQHF. DNA of the CDR3: TGTGCCACCAGTGATCCGTCGGGGAATCAGCCCCAGCATTTT.

V gene TRBV2 combines with J gene TRBJ1-1; D gene uncertain. Trimming cost V 4 bases and J 1 base, with 4 bases left between them. The CDR3 is made up of 12 amino acids. Germline V lookup: CDR1 SNHLY, CDR2 FYNNEI. Here the CDR3 reads CASSVGNTEAFF. CDR3 DNA sequence: TGTGCCAGCAGTGTGGGGAACACTGAAGCTTTCTTT.